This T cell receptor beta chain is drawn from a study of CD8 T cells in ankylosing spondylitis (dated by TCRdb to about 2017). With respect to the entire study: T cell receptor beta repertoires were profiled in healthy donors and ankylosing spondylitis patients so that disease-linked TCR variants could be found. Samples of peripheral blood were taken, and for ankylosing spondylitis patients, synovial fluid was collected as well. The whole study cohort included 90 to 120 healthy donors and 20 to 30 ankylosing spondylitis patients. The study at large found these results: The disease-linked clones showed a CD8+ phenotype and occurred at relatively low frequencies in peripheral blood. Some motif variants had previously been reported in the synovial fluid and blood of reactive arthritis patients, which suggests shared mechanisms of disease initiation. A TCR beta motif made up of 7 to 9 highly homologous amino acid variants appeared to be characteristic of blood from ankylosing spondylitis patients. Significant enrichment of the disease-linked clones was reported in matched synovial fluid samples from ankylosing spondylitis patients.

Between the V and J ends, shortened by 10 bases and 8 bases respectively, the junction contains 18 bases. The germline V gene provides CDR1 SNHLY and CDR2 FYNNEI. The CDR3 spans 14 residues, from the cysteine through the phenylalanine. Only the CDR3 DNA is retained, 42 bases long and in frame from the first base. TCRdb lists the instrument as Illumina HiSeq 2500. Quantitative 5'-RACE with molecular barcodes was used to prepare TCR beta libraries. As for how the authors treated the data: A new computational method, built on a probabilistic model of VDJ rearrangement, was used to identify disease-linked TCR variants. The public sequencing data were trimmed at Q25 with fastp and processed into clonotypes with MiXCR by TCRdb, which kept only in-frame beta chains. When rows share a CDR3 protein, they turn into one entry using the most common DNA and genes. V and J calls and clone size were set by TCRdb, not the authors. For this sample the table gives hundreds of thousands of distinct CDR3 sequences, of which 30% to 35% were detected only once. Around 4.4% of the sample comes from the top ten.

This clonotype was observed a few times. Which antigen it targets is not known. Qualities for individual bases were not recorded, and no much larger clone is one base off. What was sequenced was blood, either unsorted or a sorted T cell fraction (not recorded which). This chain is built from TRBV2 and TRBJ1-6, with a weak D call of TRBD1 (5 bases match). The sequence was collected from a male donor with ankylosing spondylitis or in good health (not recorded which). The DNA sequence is TGTGCCACCGCTCAGGGTTTGTGGGATTCACCCCTCCACTTT. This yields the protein CATAQGLWDSPLHF. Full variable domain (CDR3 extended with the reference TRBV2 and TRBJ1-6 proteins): EPEVTQTPSHQVTQMGQEVILRCVPISNHLYFYWYRQILGQKVEFLVSFYNNEISEKSEIFDDQFSVERPDGSNFTLKIRSTKLEDSAMYFCATAQGLWDSPLHFGNGTRLTVT.